The entry that follows covers one T cell receptor (beta chain) sequence. Antigen specificity is unknown. The data derive from a study of T cell responses to AZD1222 COVID-19 vaccine. Study outcomes and limitations: The study reported that nearly half of spike-specific TCRs target unmutated variant regions. Repertoire sampling was restricted to post-peak T cell response timepoints.

TCRdb's copy holds only in-frame clones and misses some; the assay was immunoSEQ multiplex PCR. In the table there are around 45,000 clones, around 91% of which are singletons. This CDR3 comprises 12 residues. Trimming removed 4 bases from V and 8 bases from J, with 11 bases in between. Per germline, CDR1 MNHEY and CDR2 SVGEGT. Second doses at about 4 or about 12 weeks were pooled. The sample consisted of peripheral blood, taken 28 days after the second AZD1222 dose. The sequence derives from an adult who received the AZD1222 COVID-19 vaccine. The J gene is TRBJ1-2, the V gene TRBV6-2 or TRBV6-3; D is undetermined. The DNA of the CDR3 is TGTGCCAGCAGTTCCGGGCCACGGGGCTACACCTTC. Protein: CASSSGPRGYTF.